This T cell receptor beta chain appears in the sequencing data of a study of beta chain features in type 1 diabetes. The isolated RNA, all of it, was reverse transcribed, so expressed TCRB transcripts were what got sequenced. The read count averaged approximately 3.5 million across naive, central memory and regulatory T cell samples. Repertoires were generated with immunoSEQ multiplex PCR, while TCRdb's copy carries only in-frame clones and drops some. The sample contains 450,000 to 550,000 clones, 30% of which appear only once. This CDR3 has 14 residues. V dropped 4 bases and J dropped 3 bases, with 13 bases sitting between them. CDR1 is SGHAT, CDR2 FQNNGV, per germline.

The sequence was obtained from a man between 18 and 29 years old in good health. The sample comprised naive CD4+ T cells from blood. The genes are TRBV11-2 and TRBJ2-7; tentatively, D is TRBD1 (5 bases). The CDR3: CASSSVLRVYEQYF. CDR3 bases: TGTGCCAGCAGCTCGGTCCTCAGGGTCTACGAGCAGTACTTC.